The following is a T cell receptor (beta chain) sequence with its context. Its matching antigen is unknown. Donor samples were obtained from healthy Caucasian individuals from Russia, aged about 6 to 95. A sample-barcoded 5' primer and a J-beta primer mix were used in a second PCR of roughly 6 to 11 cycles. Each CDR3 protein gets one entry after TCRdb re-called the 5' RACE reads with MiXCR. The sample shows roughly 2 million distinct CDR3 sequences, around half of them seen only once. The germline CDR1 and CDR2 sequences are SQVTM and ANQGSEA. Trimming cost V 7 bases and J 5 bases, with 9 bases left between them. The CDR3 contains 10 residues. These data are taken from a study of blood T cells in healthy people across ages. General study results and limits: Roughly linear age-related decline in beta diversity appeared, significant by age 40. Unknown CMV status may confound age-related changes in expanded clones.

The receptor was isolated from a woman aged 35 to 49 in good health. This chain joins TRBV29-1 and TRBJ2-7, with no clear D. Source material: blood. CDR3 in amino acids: CSALQDEQYF. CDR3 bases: TGCAGCGCCCTTCAGGACGAGCAGTACTTC.